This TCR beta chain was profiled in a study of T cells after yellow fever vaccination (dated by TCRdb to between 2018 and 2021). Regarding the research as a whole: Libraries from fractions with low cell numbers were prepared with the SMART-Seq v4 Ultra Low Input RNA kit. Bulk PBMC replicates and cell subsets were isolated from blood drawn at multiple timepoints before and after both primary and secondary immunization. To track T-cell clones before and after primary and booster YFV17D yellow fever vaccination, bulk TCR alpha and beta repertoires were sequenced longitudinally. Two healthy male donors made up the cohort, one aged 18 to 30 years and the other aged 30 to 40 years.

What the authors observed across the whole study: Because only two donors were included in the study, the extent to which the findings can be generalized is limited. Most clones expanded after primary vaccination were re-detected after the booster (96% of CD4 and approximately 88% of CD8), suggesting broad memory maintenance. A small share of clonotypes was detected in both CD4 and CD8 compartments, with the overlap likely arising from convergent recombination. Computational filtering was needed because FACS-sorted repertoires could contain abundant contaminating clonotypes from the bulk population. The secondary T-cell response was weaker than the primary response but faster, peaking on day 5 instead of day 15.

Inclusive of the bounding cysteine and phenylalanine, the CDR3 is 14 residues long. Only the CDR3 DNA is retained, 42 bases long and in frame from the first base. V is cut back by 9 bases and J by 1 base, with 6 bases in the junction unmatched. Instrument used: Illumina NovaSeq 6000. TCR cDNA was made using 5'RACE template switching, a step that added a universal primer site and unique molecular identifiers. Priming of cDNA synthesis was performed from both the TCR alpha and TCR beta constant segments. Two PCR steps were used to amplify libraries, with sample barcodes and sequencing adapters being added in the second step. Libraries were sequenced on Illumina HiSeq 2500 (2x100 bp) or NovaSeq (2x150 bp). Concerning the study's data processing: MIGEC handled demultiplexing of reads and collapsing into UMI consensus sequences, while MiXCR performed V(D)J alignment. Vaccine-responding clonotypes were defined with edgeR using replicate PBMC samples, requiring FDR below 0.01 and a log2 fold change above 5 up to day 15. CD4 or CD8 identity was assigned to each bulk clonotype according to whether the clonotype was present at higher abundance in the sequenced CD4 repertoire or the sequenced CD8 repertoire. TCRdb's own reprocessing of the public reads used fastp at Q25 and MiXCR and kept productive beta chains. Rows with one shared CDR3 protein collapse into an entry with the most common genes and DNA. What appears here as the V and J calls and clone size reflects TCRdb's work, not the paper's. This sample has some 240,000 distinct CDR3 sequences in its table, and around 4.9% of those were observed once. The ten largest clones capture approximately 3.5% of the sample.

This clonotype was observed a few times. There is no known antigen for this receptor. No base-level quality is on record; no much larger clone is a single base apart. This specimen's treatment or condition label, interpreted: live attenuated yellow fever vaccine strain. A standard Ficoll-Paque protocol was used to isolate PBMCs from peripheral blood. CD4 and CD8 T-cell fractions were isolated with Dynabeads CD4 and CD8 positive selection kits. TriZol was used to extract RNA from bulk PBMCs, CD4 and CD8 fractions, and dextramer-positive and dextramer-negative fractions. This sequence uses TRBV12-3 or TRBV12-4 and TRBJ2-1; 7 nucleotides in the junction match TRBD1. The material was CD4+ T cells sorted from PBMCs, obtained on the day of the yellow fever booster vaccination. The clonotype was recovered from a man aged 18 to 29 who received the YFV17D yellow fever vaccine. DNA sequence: TGTGCCAGTGCGACAGGGCGATCCTACAATGAGCAGTTCTTC. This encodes CASATGRSYNEQFF.